A single sample gave rise to the 3 T cell receptor beta chains below, sequenced in a study of OX40 agonist ivuxolimab in advanced cancers. Receptor libraries were prepared by the immunoSEQ multiplex PCR assay. TCRdb took this table from immuneACCESS and kept in-frame rearrangements with V and J called. Such tables lack part of the clones; where checked against another copy, unresolved V genes explain under half of the gap, and the rest is unexplained. The sample table shows approximately 70,000 clones, and just over 90% are seen once. The ten most abundant clones make up about 5% of the sample. The sample in question was CD4+ or CD8+ T cells sorted from blood, obtained in a trial of the OX40 agonist ivuxolimab. These receptors all come from an adult with an advanced solid tumor such as melanoma, head and neck, liver or kidney cancer.

The chain has TRBV18 and TRBJ2-7, with 11 bases identical to TRBD2. Germline assignment: CDR1 KGHSH and CDR2 LQKENI. The CDR3 sequence is 18 residues long. V lost 3 bases and J lost 6; bases outside the gene matches: 16. CDR3 sequence: CASSPRASTSGSRVEQYF. CDR3 sequence (DNA): TGTGCCAGCTCACCTCGGGCAAGTACTAGCGGGAGTCGGGTCGAGCAGTACTTC.

The chain links TRBV7-2 to TRBJ1-3; D gene ambiguous. The CDR3 spans 10 residues. Germline values: CDR1 SGHTA, CDR2 FQGNSA. V was pared by 9 bases and J by 4 bases, with 4 bases between. In DNA, the CDR3 is TGTGCCAGTAACGGAAACACCATATATTTT. This gives the protein CASNGNTIYF.

This rearrangement joins TRBV7-3 to TRBJ2-1; D may be TRBD1 (5 bases). CDR3 size: 15 residues. Per the germline V gene, CDR1 is SGHTA and CDR2 is FQGTGA. V lost 1 base, J lost 9 bases, and 16 bases lay in between. Written as DNA, the CDR3 is TGTGCCAGCAGCTTAATCTGGCGGCCAAGGGGTGAGCAGTTCTTC. It specifies CASSLIWRPRGEQFF.